The clone carrying this T cell receptor (beta chain) was seen many times. Its target is not known. This entry belongs to a study of glioma-infiltrating T cells. General study findings and limits: Non-neoplastic patients had below-expected tissue-blood divergence, while all gliomas exceeded expectation.

Using RNA template, CDR3s of TCR alpha and beta were amplified with iRepertoire arm-PCR. TCRdb reprocessed the multiplex PCR reads with MiXCR, giving one entry per CDR3 protein. The sample shows approximately 89,000 distinct CDR3 sequences, 20% to 25% of them seen only once. The CDR3 totals 15 residues. The ends were cut back, 8 bases at V and 2 bases at J, with 18 bases in the middle. Sequenced input: glioma tissue, nonneoplastic brain tissue, or PBMCs (not recorded which). This TCR was recovered from a human donor with low-grade glioma or glioblastoma, undergoing nonglioma brain surgery, or in good health (not recorded which). The genes are TRBV12-3 or TRBV12-4 and TRBJ2-5; tentatively, D is TRBD2 (7 bases). This chain's CDR3 is CASRLASGQQETQYF. In nucleotides, the CDR3 is TGTGCCAGCCGACTAGCTAGCGGACAGCAAGAGACCCAGTACTTC.